This TCR beta chain emerged from a study of blood T cell repertoires in COVID-19. This CDR3 has 15 amino acids. Trimming removed 3 bases at V and 2 bases at J, with 15 bases between. CDR1 and CDR2 from the germline V gene are SGHDT and YYEEEE. Authors' data handling: How many nucleated cells were present was estimated from reference gene primer amplification. The assay was immunoSEQ multiplex PCR, and TCRdb's table has in-frame clones only and misses some. That table furnishes V, J and clone size, whereas the DNA furnished D and trimming. The table has roughly 3,400 clones, roughly 70% seen once. V gene TRBV5-6 combines with J gene TRBJ2-7; TRBD2 might be the D (6 bases). The sample was peripheral blood. The clonotype was recovered from a man between 65 and 85 years old with active COVID-19. Here the CDR3 DNA reads TGTGCCAGCAGCTGGGGGGTAGGGGAGACCTACGAGCAGTACTTC. This translates into CASSWGVGETYEQYF.